The 5 T cell receptor beta chains below were found in one sample sequenced in a study of blood T cell repertoires in COVID-19. The repertoire was sequenced with immunoSEQ multiplex PCR; TCRdb's copy has only in-frame clones and lacks some. Of some 160,000 clones listed, approximately 91% are singletons. The sample consisted of peripheral blood. These receptor sequences come from a man younger than 30 with acute or convalescent COVID-19.

The chain carries TRBV25-1 and TRBJ1-2; D not resolved. V lost 3 bases and J 8 bases, leaving 10 bases between the germline ends. The CDR3 consists of 12 residues. The germline CDR1 and CDR2 sequences are MGHDK and SYGVNS. CDR3 nucleotides: TGTGCCAGCAGTGAGAACCGCGCCGGCTACACCTTC. As protein: CASSENRAGYTF.

This clone has a single count. This rearrangement joins TRBV19 to TRBJ2-7; TRBD1 agrees at 7 bases. The ends lost 5 bases at V and 1 base at J; junction bases unmatched: 8. The CDR3 sequence is 15 residues long. The germline V gene has CDR1 LNHDA and CDR2 SQIVND (reference sequence). DNA for the CDR3: TGTGCCAGTAGTCCCGGGACAGTGGCGTCCTACGAGCAGTACTTC. Translating gives CASSPGTVASYEQYF.

The gene calls are TRBV6-5 and TRBJ1-2; maybe TRBD1 (5 bases). V lost 7 bases to trimming and J lost 5 bases, with 14 bases between them. Looked up from germline, CDR1 is MNHEY and CDR2 is SVGAGI. The CDR3 extends over 13 amino acids. The CDR3 DNA reads TGTGCCAGCAATCGGGGGGACCTATATGGCTACACCTTC. Translated, it gives CASNRGDLYGYTF.

V usage is TRBV28 and J usage is TRBJ2-3, with 7 bases aligning to TRBD1. CDR1 is MDHEN, CDR2 SYDVKM, per germline. J was trimmed by 2 bases and V by 5 bases; bases with no gene match: 10. The length of the CDR3 is 16 residues. CDR3 sequence: CASSLIRDSYTDTQYF. The CDR3 region has the DNA TGTGCCAGCAGTCTAATCCGGGACAGTTACACAGATACGCAGTATTTT.

V usage is TRBV6-5 and J usage is TRBJ1-2, with D possibly being TRBD1 (6 bases). Germline lookup yields CDR1 MNHEY and CDR2 SVGAGI. Trimming took 6 bases from V and 4 from J, leaving 18 bases between them. This CDR3 comprises 15 residues. The CDR3 sequence: CASSPGGGQGYGYTF. DNA for the CDR3: TGTGCCAGCAGCCCCGGGGGGGGGCAAGGCTATGGCTACACCTTC.